The 32 T cell receptor beta chains presented below share a single source sample, sequenced in a study of blood T cell repertoires in COVID-19. This table comes from immunoSEQ multiplex PCR, and its TCRdb copy is limited to in-frame clones, with some not included. The sample has more than 300,000 clones; under 90% are singletons. The source material was PBMCs or T cells enriched from blood (not recorded which). The receptors derive from a woman under 30 who had recovered from COVID-19.

This clone was detected only a few times. CDR3 sequence (DNA): TGTGCCAGCAGTGAAACAAACTATGGCTACACCTTC. It yields the protein CASSETNYGYTF. This chain connects TRBV2 to TRBJ1-2; D not resolved. Trimming cost V 2 bases and J 2 bases, with 3 bases left between them. The CDR3 contains 12 residues. CDR1 and CDR2 from the germline V gene are SNHLY and FYNNEI.

This chain links TRBV27 with TRBJ2-7; weak D call: TRBD1 (5 bases). Germline lookup yields CDR1 MNHEY and CDR2 SMNVEV (reference sequence). This CDR3 has 11 amino acids. V lost 3 bases and J 7 bases, leaving 7 bases between the germline ends. This chain's CDR3 is CASSFAGEQYF. The DNA for the CDR3 is TGTGCCAGCAGTTTCGCAGGGGAGCAGTACTTC.

This chain connects TRBV27 to TRBJ2-1; 8 bases map to TRBD1. The CDR3 has 16 residues. After removal of 6 bases from V and 1 base from J, the junction contained 8 bases not matched to a gene. CDR1 is MNHEY and CDR2 is SMNVEV in the germline V gene (reference sequence). CDR3 loop: CASSLRTGPSYNEQFF. In nucleotides, the CDR3 is TGTGCCAGCAGCCTCAGGACAGGGCCATCCTACAATGAGCAGTTCTTC.

The chain combines TRBV6-4 with TRBJ2-1; D gene uncertain. V was trimmed by 0 bases and J by 1 base, leaving 7 bases between them. CDR3 size: 15 residues. Germline lookup yields CDR1 MRHNA and CDR2 SNTAGT. DNA for the CDR3: TGTGCCAGCAGTGACTCTCTAGAGTCCTACAATGAGCAGTTCTTC. Translated: CASSDSLESYNEQFF.

V and J are TRBV3-1 (or the pseudogene TRBV3-2) and TRBJ2-3; 13 positions agree with TRBD2. CDR1 is LGHDT and CDR2 is YNNKEL in the germline V gene (reference sequence). V shed 4 bases and J 3 bases; nucleotides not matched to a gene: 4. The CDR3 is 16 residues long. The CDR3 DNA reads as TGTGCCAGCAGCCCCTTGGGACTAGCGGGGACAGATACGCAGTATTTT. Residues: CASSPLGLAGTDTQYF.

This chain links TRBV4-2 with TRBJ1-6, with D hard to call. This CDR3 contains 21 residues. Trimming stripped 0 bases from V and 0 bases from J, with 21 bases between. The germline gives CDR1 LGHNA, CDR2 YNFKEQ. The CDR3: CASSQDARRTKASSYNSPLHF. CDR3 coding DNA: TGTGCCAGCAGCCAAGATGCTAGGAGGACCAAAGCGAGCTCCTATAATTCACCCCTCCACTTT.

This clone was observed a handful of times. The rearrangement links TRBV7-9 to TRBJ2-5; D unclear. V dropped 1 base and J dropped 1 base, with 7 bases sitting between them. The germline V gene has CDR1 SEHNR and CDR2 FQNEAQ (reference sequence). The length of the CDR3 is 14 residues. This CDR3 reads CASSLDGSQETQYF. DNA for the CDR3: TGTGCCAGCAGCTTAGATGGCAGCCAAGAGACCCAGTACTTC.

This CDR3 reads CASRIGRDSGANVLTF. The CDR3 region has the DNA TGCGCCAGCAGGATCGGGAGGGACTCTGGGGCCAACGTCCTGACTTTC. The chain is built from TRBV4-1 and TRBJ2-6; 8 bases match TRBD2. The V and J ends lost 6 bases and 0 bases, in that order; junction bases with no gene match: 4. Germline V gene data show CDR1 as MGHRA and CDR2 as YSYEKL. The CDR3 has 16 amino acids.

The genes are TRBV12-3 or TRBV12-4 and TRBJ2-2; the D is unclear. Trimming took 6 bases from V and 6 from J, leaving 5 bases between them. CDR3 length: 11 residues. The CDR3 DNA is TGTGCCAGCAGCCCCTCCGGGGAGCTGTTTTTT. Translated, it gives CASSPSGELFF.

This clone was counted a single time. The V and J genes are TRBV14 and TRBJ1-2; no clear D gene. The V end was cut by 0 bases, the J end by 8 bases, with 19 bases between. In germline, CDR1 is SGHDN, CDR2 FVKESK. CDR3 length equals 16 residues. The CDR3 region is CASSQDSHPGPQGYTF. The CDR3 DNA reads TGTGCCAGCAGCCAAGATTCTCACCCAGGCCCCCAGGGCTACACCTTC.

The gene calls are TRBV3-1 (or the pseudogene TRBV3-2) and TRBJ1-4; D possibly corresponds to TRBD1 (6 bases). The length of the CDR3 is 15 residues. Trimming removed 2 bases at V and 7 bases at J, with 14 bases between. The germline gives CDR1 LGHDT, CDR2 YNNKEL (reference sequence). The CDR3 DNA reads as TGTGCCAGCAGCCAACCCAGGGGACTAGGTGAAAAACTGTTTTTT. Amino acid sequence: CASSQPRGLGEKLFF.

This clone was detected only once. V gene TRBV5-1 combines with J gene TRBJ1-1; 7 bases map to TRBD1. Germline CDR1 reads SGHRS; CDR2 reads YFSETQ. V lost 4 bases and J lost 6; bases outside the gene matches: 6. This CDR3 is 13 amino acids long. CDR3: CASSKDRSAEAFF. DNA for the CDR3: TGCGCCAGCAGCAAGGACAGGTCGGCTGAAGCTTTCTTT.

This clone was seen more than once but under ten times. The chain is built from TRBV5-1 and TRBJ2-1, with TRBD2 matching 8 bases. This CDR3 contains 17 residues. V dropped 2 bases and J dropped 0; count of bases not matched to a gene: 7. Germline V gene data show CDR1 as SGHRS and CDR2 as YFSETQ. The CDR3 spells CASSFRAGARSYNEQFF. CDR3 bases: TGCGCCAGCAGCTTTCGAGCGGGAGCTCGCTCCTACAATGAGCAGTTCTTC.

V and J are TRBV14 and TRBJ2-3, with 8 positions matching TRBD2. The junction had 8 bases not matched to a gene; V was cut back by 0 bases and J by 0 bases. CDR3 length: 18 residues. Germline V gives CDR1 SGHDN, CDR2 FVKESK. The CDR3 sequence: CASSQEKWTSLSTDTQYF. The DNA of the CDR3 is TGTGCCAGCAGCCAAGAAAAGTGGACTAGCCTTAGCACAGATACGCAGTATTTT. The variable domain in full, with the rest retrieved from reference TRBV14 and TRBJ2-3, is EAGVTQFPSHSVIEKGQTVTLRCDPISGHDNLYWYRRVMGKEIKFLLHFVKESKQDESGMPNNRFLAERTGGTYSTLKVQPAELEDSGVYFCASSQEKWTSLSTDTQYFGPGTRLTVL.

CDR3 sequence (DNA): TGTGCCAGTAGTATCCAGGGGACTAGCGGGAGCAGCGAGCAGTACTTC. Protein product: CASSIQGTSGSSEQYF. This chain uses TRBV19 with TRBJ2-7; 14 bases agree with TRBD2. V dropped 3 bases and J dropped 6; count of bases not matched to a gene: 7. The CDR3 runs 16 residues. In germline, CDR1 is LNHDA, CDR2 SQIVND (reference sequence). The full variable domain, with the rest looked up from reference TRBV19 and TRBJ2-7, is DGGITQSPKYLFRKEGQNVTLSCEQNLNHDAMYWYRQDPGQGLRLIYYSQIVNDFQKGDIAEGYSVSREKKESFPLTVTSAQKNPTAFYLCASSIQGTSGSSEQYFGPGTRLTVT.

This rearrangement joins TRBV11-2 to TRBJ2-7; TRBD2 agrees at 7 bases. Germline V CDR1 and CDR2: SGHAT, FQNNGV. Germline trimming cut 5 bases from V and 5 bases from J; bases unmatched to any gene: 12. CDR3 length equals 15 residues. CDR3 amino acids: CASSHHLSGINEQYF. CDR3 DNA sequence: TGTGCCAGCAGCCACCATTTAAGCGGGATAAACGAGCAGTACTTC.

The chain employs TRBV3-1 (or the pseudogene TRBV3-2) and TRBJ1-2, with D uncertain. The V gene's germline CDR1 is LGHDT and CDR2 YNNKEL (reference sequence). The V end lost 1 base, the J end lost 5 bases, and 5 bases lay between the germline ends. The CDR3 covers 12 residues. The CDR3, as DNA: TGTGCCAGCAGCCAAGCCAGGTATGGCTACACCTTC. Encoded protein: CASSQARYGYTF.

This chain connects TRBV7-2 to TRBJ2-7, with D uncertain. Looked up from germline, CDR1 is SGHTA and CDR2 is FQGNSA. CDR3 length: 11 residues. V was pared by 4 bases and J by 4 bases, with 5 bases between. CDR3: CASSSTYEQYF. For the CDR3, the DNA is TGTGCCAGCAGCTCTACTTACGAGCAGTACTTC.

Comment on this clone: The sample holds other DNA sequences that translate to the same CDR3. The rearrangement uses TRBV5-1 and TRBJ1-3, with a possible D match to TRBD1 (5 bases). V was clipped by 4 bases and J by 0 bases, with 8 bases between them. CDR1 and CDR2 from the germline V gene are SGHRS and YFSETQ. The CDR3 covers 14 residues. The CDR3 here is CASSGGSSGNTIYF. CDR3 nucleotides: TGCGCCAGCAGCGGGGGGAGCTCTGGAAACACCATATATTTT.

This sequence joins TRBV5-1 and TRBJ1-2; 10 nucleotides agree with TRBD1. The CDR3 sequence is 13 residues long. After removal of 3 bases from V and 7 bases from J, the junction contained 3 bases not matched to a gene. Per germline, CDR1 SGHRS and CDR2 YFSETQ. The CDR3 nucleotides read TGCGCCAGCAGCTCGGGACAGGGGCTTGGCTACACCTTC. Its protein is CASSSGQGLGYTF.

V and J are TRBV14 and TRBJ1-2; D is perhaps TRBD1 (5 bases). Germline CDR1 reads SGHDN; CDR2 reads FVKESK. V lost 0 bases and J lost 3, with 14 bases in between. There are 16 residues in the CDR3. The CDR3 spells CASSQDEGLLDYGYTF. The CDR3 nucleotides are TGTGCCAGCAGCCAAGATGAGGGACTATTAGACTATGGCTACACCTTC.

The rearrangement joins TRBV28 to TRBJ2-1; 8 bases line up with TRBD2. The germline gives CDR1 MDHEN, CDR2 SYDVKM. The junction had 2 bases not matched to a gene; V was cut back by 2 bases and J by 2 bases. This CDR3 spans 15 amino acids. The DNA of the CDR3 is TGTGCCAGCAGTTTACGAGCGGGGGCCTACAATGAGCAGTTCTTC. This sequence encodes CASSLRAGAYNEQFF.

The rearrangement links TRBV11-2 to TRBJ2-7, with TRBD1 as a possible D gene (6 bases). CDR1 is SGHAT, CDR2 FQNNGV, per germline. This CDR3 spans 14 amino acids. V lost 6 bases and J lost 3, with 15 bases in between. The CDR3 here is CASSPDGGFYEQYF. As DNA, the CDR3 is TGTGCCAGCAGTCCTGATGGGGGCTTCTACGAGCAGTACTTC.

The chain is built from TRBV11-1 and TRBJ2-3; D gene uncertain. The CDR3 loop spans 14 amino acids. Germline V gene data show CDR1 as SGHAT and CDR2 as FQDESV (reference sequence). V lost 1 base, J lost 2 bases, and 7 bases lay in between. CDR3 sequence reads: CASSLGQVTDTQYF. The DNA for the CDR3 is TGTGCCAGCAGCTTAGGTCAGGTCACAGATACGCAGTATTTT.

The chain is built from TRBV2 and TRBJ1-1; 7 bases agree with TRBD1. This CDR3 has 14 amino acids. Germline CDR1 reads SNHLY; CDR2 reads FYNNEI. V lost 6 bases and J lost 5; bases outside the gene matches: 9. As DNA, the CDR3 is TGTGCCAGCAGGTCGGCGACAGGGAGAACTGAAGCTTTCTTT. Protein sequence: CASRSATGRTEAFF.

This clone was counted a single time. The chain is built from TRBV3-1 (or the pseudogene TRBV3-2) and TRBJ1-1; 7 nucleotides line up with TRBD1. Germline V gives CDR1 LGHDT, CDR2 YNNKEL (reference sequence). V trimming: 4 bases; J trimming: 1 base; junction bases outside the gene matches: 12. This CDR3 contains 17 residues. This CDR3 is CASSPGTENWENTEAFF. The CDR3, as DNA: TGTGCCAGCAGCCCCGGGACAGAGAATTGGGAGAACACTGAAGCTTTCTTT.

This chain joins TRBV3-1 (or the pseudogene TRBV3-2) and TRBJ2-7; TRBD2 aligns across 8 bases. Germline V CDR1 and CDR2: LGHDT, YNNKEL (reference sequence). The CDR3 sequence is 14 residues long. J lost 7 bases, V lost 4 bases, and 9 bases had no gene match. Written as DNA, the CDR3 is TGTGCCAGCAGCCCTCAGCGGGAGAGTAGGGAGCAGTACTTC. The encoded protein is CASSPQRESREQYF.

The chain links TRBV4-2 to TRBJ1-1; D unresolved. The V and J ends lost 0 bases and 8 bases respectively, with 16 bases between them. This CDR3 is built from 15 residues. Germline-derived CDR1 and CDR2 are LGHNA and YNFKEQ. The CDR3 loop is CASSQESRASFEAFF. In DNA form, the CDR3 reads TGTGCCAGCAGCCAAGAAAGTAGAGCGTCATTCGAAGCTTTCTTT.

The chain recombines TRBV6-4 with TRBJ1-1, with D hard to call. Between the trimmed V and J ends, which lost 4 bases and 4 bases, there was a span of 7 bases. CDR1 MRHNA and CDR2 SNTAGT come from the germline V gene. The CDR3 extends over 12 amino acids. The CDR3 sequence: CASSVRSTEAFF. In DNA, the CDR3 is TGTGCCAGCAGTGTCAGAAGCACTGAAGCTTTCTTT.

This chain connects TRBV25-1 to TRBJ2-1; D possibly corresponds to TRBD2 (5 bases). CDR1 and CDR2 from the germline V gene are MGHDK and SYGVNS. The CDR3 is made up of 11 amino acids. The V end lost 6 bases, the J end lost 6 bases, and 6 bases lay between the germline ends. The CDR3 protein is CASRDFNEQFF. The CDR3 DNA sequence: TGTGCCAGCAGGGACTTCAATGAGCAGTTCTTC. The full variable domain, completed using reference TRBV25-1 and TRBJ2-1, is EADIYQTPRYLVIGTGKKITLECSQTMGHDKMYWYQQDPGMELHLIHYSYGVNSTEKGDLSSESTVSRIRTEHFPLTLESARPSHTSQYLCASRDFNEQFFGPGTRLTVL.

This chain connects TRBV19 to TRBJ1-1; D perhaps matches TRBD1 (5 bases). Germline CDR1 reads LNHDA; CDR2 reads SQIVND (reference sequence). Deletions cut 1 base from V and 8 bases from J, with 8 bases between. CDR3 length: 12 amino acids. The CDR3 DNA sequence: TGTGCCAGTAGTATAGGCCCAGGGGAAGCTTTCTTT. Protein product: CASSIGPGEAFF.

J is TRBJ2-1 and V is TRBV2, with D tentatively TRBD2 (5 bases). The germline gives CDR1 SNHLY, CDR2 FYNNEI. The CDR3 runs to 13 residues. The ends were cut back, 3 bases at V and 8 bases at J, with 11 bases in the middle. CDR3 DNA: TGTGCCAGCAGTGACAGGACTCCTGATGAGCAGTTCTTC. Amino acids: CASSDRTPDEQFF.